The present entry profiles one T cell receptor (beta chain) with its context. Its antigen remains unidentified. Using RNA template, CDR3s of TCR alpha and beta were amplified with iRepertoire arm-PCR. From the multiplex PCR reads, TCRdb called clonotypes with MiXCR, one entry per CDR3 protein. The sample holds about 130,000 distinct CDR3 sequences, about 25% seen once. The sample originates from a study of glioma-infiltrating T cells. There are 14 residues in the CDR3. V lost 1 base and J 10 bases, leaving 17 bases between the germline ends. Germline assignment: CDR1 GTSNPN and CDR2 SVGIG (reference sequence). Study-wide results and caveats: Only very few CDR3 sequences appeared in both tissue and blood.

The rearrangement links TRBV30 to TRBJ2-1, with D possibly matching TRBD1 (6 bases). Material for sequencing was glioma tissue, nonneoplastic brain tissue, or PBMCs (not recorded which). The TCR originated in a human donor with low-grade glioma or glioblastoma, undergoing nonglioma brain surgery, or in good health (not recorded which). CDR3 bases: TGTGCCTGGAGTGCCCTGAGATTCGACAGGGAGCAGTTCTTC. Amino acid sequence: CAWSALRFDREQFF.